A single sample gave rise to the 31 T cell receptor beta chains below, sequenced in a study of molecular identifiers for immune sequencing clone quantification. TCRdb itself ran the PCR reads through MiXCR, one entry per CDR3 protein. The data contain about 500,000 distinct CDR3 sequences, over 20% of them seen just once; the ten biggest clones take up about 0.8%. The source material was naive CD8+ T cells from blood, with Jurkat cell RNA spiked in. Subset of the sample: FACS-sorted CD8+CD4-CCR7+CD45RA+ naive T cells. These receptors all stem from a human donor in good health. Some libraries in this study had Jurkat cell RNA spiked in.

Regarding this clonotype: With a much larger clone just one base away, this may be a read error. The CDR3 reads CASSCSRQGAAGTEAFF. CDR3 sequence (DNA): TGTGCCAGCAGTTGCTCGAGACAAGGAGCCGCGGGCACTGAAGCTTTCTTT. The chain couples TRBV6-6 to TRBJ1-1; D not resolved. V was shortened by 4 bases and J by 4 bases, with 22 bases between the two germline ends. This CDR3 is built from 17 residues. Per germline, CDR1 MNHNY and CDR2 SVGAGI (reference sequence).

This chain's CDR3 is CASSPSEGLRYEQYF. CDR3 DNA sequence: TGCGCCAGCAGTCCGAGCGAGGGCCTGCGTTACGAGCAGTACTTC. The chain carries TRBV4-1 and TRBJ2-7, with a possible D match to TRBD2 (5 bases). V was pared by 6 bases and J by 4 bases, with 19 bases between. From germline, CDR1 is MGHRA and CDR2 YSYEKL. CDR3 size: 15 residues.

This clonotype occurred a few times. The chain recombines TRBV7-6 with TRBJ2-1; D ambiguous. This CDR3 is 12 amino acids long. Per the germline V gene, CDR1 is SGHVS and CDR2 is FNYEAQ. V gave up 4 bases and J gave up 5 bases, with 6 bases separating them. CDR3 protein: CASSSMDNEQFF. The DNA of the CDR3 is TGTGCCAGCAGCTCGATGGACAATGAGCAGTTCTTC.

To note about this clonotype: Its ends do not fully match the called genes, so a read error is possible. This chain uses TRBV7-2 with TRBJ2-2, with D possibly TRBD1 on 6 matching bases. Germline V CDR1 and CDR2: SGHTA, FQGNSA. The CDR3 has 12 residues. CDR3 DNA: TGTGCCAGCAGGCTAACAGGGTCGGAGCTGGTTTTT. Translating gives CASRLTGSELVF.

Details on this clonotype: A much larger clone sits a single nucleotide away, making a read error possible. The rearrangement uses TRBV20-1 and TRBJ2-3; a possible D gene is TRBD2 (5 bases). CDR1 and CDR2 (germline): DFQATT, SNEGSKA (reference sequence). This CDR3 is built from 15 residues. CDR3: CSTRRPAEGTDTQYF. CDR3 bases: TGCAGTACTAGGAGGCCCGCGGAGGGCACAGATACGCAGTATTTT.

Many counts were recorded for this clonotype. This rearrangement joins TRBV4-1 to TRBJ2-5; 7 bases map to TRBD2. Looked up from germline, CDR1 is MGHRA and CDR2 is YSYEKL. V dropped 1 base and J dropped 5; count of bases not matched to a gene: 7. The CDR3 has 15 residues. CDR3 amino acids: CASSQGTSGAETQYF. The CDR3 coding sequence is TGCGCCAGCAGCCAAGGGACTAGTGGCGCTGAGACCCAGTACTTC.

The chain recombines TRBV20-1 with TRBJ2-7; D is ambiguous. From germline, CDR1 is DFQATT and CDR2 SNEGSKA (reference sequence). The CDR3 consists of 13 residues. The CDR3 sequence is CSTYPEASYEQYF. The CDR3 DNA reads as TGCTCCACATACCCCGAGGCTAGTTACGAGCAGTACTTC.

The sample holds many counts of this clonotype. The chain recombines TRBV6-5 with TRBJ2-3, with TRBD2 matching over 16 bases. Germline trimming cut 7 bases from V and 4 bases from J; bases unmatched to any gene: 5. CDR3 length equals 16 residues. CDR1 is MNHEY, CDR2 SVGAGI, per germline. The CDR3 coding sequence is TGTGCCAGCACCGGGACTAGCGGGAGGGCCCCAGATACGCAGTATTTT. It is translated as CASTGTSGRAPDTQYF.

In its sample, this clonotype was seen many times. The chain is built from TRBV11-2 and TRBJ2-6; 7 bases map to TRBD1. The V and J ends lost 5 bases and 0 bases, in that order; junction bases with no gene match: 4. The V gene's germline CDR1 is SGHAT and CDR2 FQNNGV. This CDR3 contains 16 residues. The CDR3 region is CASSPGQISGANVLTF. The CDR3 region has the DNA TGTGCCAGCAGCCCGGGACAGATCTCTGGGGCCAACGTCCTGACTTTC. Drawing the rest from reference TRBV11-2 and TRBJ2-6, the complete variable domain is EAGVAQSPRYKIIEKRQSVAFWCNPISGHATLYWYQQILGQGPKLLIQFQNNGVVDDSQLPKDRFSAERLKGVDSTLKIQPAKLEDSAVYLCASSPGQISGANVLTFGAGSRLTVL.

This chain links TRBV27 with TRBJ2-1; no definite D call. Trimming stripped 5 bases from V and 2 bases from J, with 13 bases between. CDR3 length equals 15 residues. Germline-derived CDR1 and CDR2 are MNHEY and SMNVEV (reference sequence). CDR3 residues: CASSPDRGTYNEQFF. The CDR3 DNA reads TGTGCCAGCAGTCCGGACCGAGGAACCTACAATGAGCAGTTCTTC.

This clonotype was picked up many times. The chain couples TRBV24-1 to TRBJ1-5, with D maybe TRBD1 (5 bases). The germline V gene encodes CDR1 KGHDR and CDR2 SFDVKD. The germline V and J ends were trimmed by 6 bases and 1 base, with 9 bases remaining between them. The CDR3 runs to 14 residues. The CDR3 nucleotides are TGTGCCACCAGTTCAGGGCACAGCAATCAGCCCCAGCATTTT. This encodes CATSSGHSNQPQHF.

This clonotype was found many times. The CDR3 protein is CATSSRRGGGNEQFF. As DNA, the CDR3 is TGTGCCACCAGCTCCCGCCGGGGCGGGGGCAATGAGCAGTTCTTC. The chain joins TRBV15 to TRBJ2-1, with TRBD2 identical over 7 bases. Germline CDR1 and CDR2: LNHNV and YYDKDF (reference sequence). The CDR3 spans 15 residues. After removal of 5 bases from V and 6 bases from J, the junction contained 10 bases not matched to a gene.

This clonotype was found many times. The chain uses TRBV7-9 and TRBJ2-7; no clear D. Germline CDR1 is SEHNR and CDR2 is FQNEAQ (reference sequence). This CDR3 is built from 12 residues. The V end was cut by 5 bases, the J end by 5 bases, with 10 bases between. Written as DNA, the CDR3 is TGTGCCAGCAGCCGCCTCGAAGACGAGCAGTACTTC. This encodes CASSRLEDEQYF.

This clonotype was observed many times. This chain connects TRBV7-9 to TRBJ2-3, with TRBD2 matching over 8 bases. Germline CDR1 is SEHNR and CDR2 is FQNEAQ (reference sequence). The CDR3 sequence is 18 residues long. V lost 4 bases to trimming and J lost 0 bases; unmatched junction nucleotides: 12. The CDR3 sequence: CASSSIAGLITSTDTQYF. The CDR3 DNA is TGTGCCAGCAGCTCCATAGCGGGGCTCATTACTAGCACAGATACGCAGTATTTT.

This clonotype was found a few times. The chain employs TRBV29-1 and TRBJ1-2, with TRBD1 identical over 8 bases. The germline CDR1 and CDR2 sequences are SQVTM and ANQGSEA. The CDR3 extends over 15 amino acids. The V gene end was trimmed by 2 bases and the J gene end by 3 bases; junction bases not matched to a gene: 8. This CDR3 reads CSVEFYRGIDYGYTF. As DNA, the CDR3 is TGCAGCGTTGAATTTTACAGGGGGATTGACTATGGCTACACCTTC.

The rearrangement links TRBV7-9 to TRBJ1-1; unclear D gene. Trimming stripped 7 bases from V and 4 bases from J, with 16 bases between. There are 14 residues in the CDR3. Germline assignment: CDR1 SEHNR and CDR2 FQNEAQ (reference sequence). CDR3 sequence (DNA): TGTGCCAGCAAGTCAGCGTCCCGGAGCACTGAAGCTTTCTTT. Translation gives CASKSASRSTEAFF.

This chain links TRBV20-1 with TRBJ2-7; D uncertain. The V gene's germline CDR1 is DFQATT and CDR2 SNEGSKA (reference sequence). Trimming pared 2 bases from V and 0 bases from J, leaving 11 bases between. The CDR3 length is 14 residues. Here the CDR3 reads CSARMEGHSYEQYF. The CDR3 coding sequence is TGCAGTGCTAGAATGGAAGGGCACTCCTACGAGCAGTACTTC.

The chain combines TRBV28 with TRBJ2-7; D not certain. Germline V gene lookup returns CDR1 MDHEN and CDR2 SYDVKM. V was pared by 3 bases and J by 3 bases, with 15 bases between. CDR3 length: 15 amino acids. Here the CDR3 DNA reads TGTGCCAGCAGTTTCCGTGGAACCAGGAGCTACGAGCAGTACTTC. This encodes CASSFRGTRSYEQYF. Combining the CDR3 with reference TRBV28 and TRBJ2-7 gives the whole variable domain DVKVTQSSRYLVKRTGEKVFLECVQDMDHENMFWYRQDPGLGLRLIYFSYDVKMKEKGDIPEGYSVSREKKERFSLILESASTNQTSMYLCASSFRGTRSYEQYFGPGTRLTVT.

This clonotype was observed a few times. This chain joins TRBV21-1 and TRBJ2-6; the table's D call TRBD1 went unverified against the DNA. TRBV21-1 is given as a pseudogene. The CDR3 consists of 18 residues. CDR3 DNA sequence: TGTGCCAGCAGCAAGGGGCGGGACAGGCCCTCTGGGGCCAACGTCCTGACTTTC. Residues: CASSKGRDRPSGANVLTF.

There are many counts of this clonotype. The chain is built from TRBV4-3 and TRBJ1-5, with D uncertain. Germline assignment: CDR1 LGHNA and CDR2 YSLEER. The CDR3 extends over 15 amino acids. The V end lost 0 bases, the J end lost 5 bases, and 11 bases lay between the germline ends. The CDR3 nucleotides read TGCGCCAGCAGCCAAGACCATGGATTGCATCAGCCCCAGCATTTT. It is translated as CASSQDHGLHQPQHF.

In this sample, this clonotype turned up once. The junction departs from the called germline gene at one end, perhaps through a read error. The CDR3 spells CTSSTPAGSSGKLQEAQYF. The CDR3 DNA sequence: TGTACCAGCAGCACCCCAGCCGGGAGTAGCGGGAAGCTGCAAGAGGCCCAGTACTTC. V is TRBV9 and J is TRBJ2-5, with 8 bases matching TRBD2. Germline loops: CDR1 SGDLS, CDR2 YYNGEE. This CDR3 is 19 amino acids long.

The CDR3 here is CASSPGTSGRSTDTQYF. The CDR3, as DNA: TGTGCCAGCAGCCCGGGGACTAGCGGGAGGAGCACAGATACGCAGTATTTT. The genes are TRBV11-2 and TRBJ2-3; 15 bases line up with TRBD2. The length of the CDR3 is 17 residues. CDR1 is SGHAT and CDR2 is FQNNGV in the germline V gene. The J segment lost 0 bases and the V segment lost 5 bases, leaving 3 bases of the junction unmatched.

V usage is TRBV11-3 and J usage is TRBJ2-3, with D possibly matching TRBD1 (5 bases). The CDR3 has 15 residues. CDR1 and CDR2 (germline): SGHNT, YENEEA. With 1 base removed from V and 1 base from J, the gap between germline ends came to 9 bases. CDR3 residues: CASSLGDSGTDTQYF. The CDR3 region has the DNA TGTGCCAGCAGCTTAGGCGACAGTGGCACAGATACGCAGTATTTT.

V and J are TRBV7-9 and TRBJ2-5, with 7 nucleotides matching TRBD2. Germline V gene sequence: CDR1 SEHNR, CDR2 FQNEAQ (reference sequence). The CDR3 is made up of 16 amino acids. Trimming at V came to 4 bases and at J to 2 bases, leaving 10 bases not matched to a gene. As DNA, the CDR3 is TGTGCCAGCAGCTCAGAATGGGGGGGATGGCAAGAGACCCAGTACTTC. Translating it yields CASSSEWGGWQETQYF.

This clonotype was seen repeatedly, ten times or more. The CDR3 protein is CSARNIYRDLETQYF. In nucleotides, the CDR3 is TGCAGTGCTAGAAACATTTACAGGGATCTAGAGACCCAGTACTTC. J is TRBJ2-5 and V is TRBV20-1; D is perhaps TRBD1 (6 bases). V was cut by 2 bases and J by 4 bases, with 17 bases left in between. This CDR3 is built from 15 residues. CDR1 and CDR2 (germline): DFQATT, SNEGSKA (reference sequence).

The chain is built from TRBV9 and TRBJ2-3; TRBD1 matches 9 bases. Germline V gene data show CDR1 as SGDLS and CDR2 as YYNGEE. CDR3 size: 16 residues. V lost 2 bases and J lost 0; bases outside the gene matches: 4. CDR3 nucleotides: TGTGCCAGCAGCGTGGGGGACAGGGTGAGCACAGATACGCAGTATTTT. Its translation is CASSVGDRVSTDTQYF.

This sequence joins TRBV11-2 and TRBJ2-6; D remains ambiguous. The CDR3 length is 17 residues. Germline V lookup: CDR1 SGHAT, CDR2 FQNNGV. V was pared by 1 base and J by 0 bases, with 10 bases between. CDR3 nucleotides: TGTGCCAGCAGCTTAGTGGTCCAAGTCTCTGGGGCCAACGTCCTGACTTTC. Residues: CASSLVVQVSGANVLTF. The variable domain in full, with the rest retrieved from reference TRBV11-2 and TRBJ2-6, is EAGVAQSPRYKIIEKRQSVAFWCNPISGHATLYWYQQILGQGPKLLIQFQNNGVVDDSQLPKDRFSAERLKGVDSTLKIQPAKLEDSAVYLCASSLVVQVSGANVLTFGAGSRLTVL.

This clonotype was seen at least ten times. The CDR3 reads CAWGDLNTEAFF. The CDR3 bases are TGTGCCTGGGGGGACCTGAACACTGAAGCTTTCTTT. This chain uses TRBV12-3 or TRBV12-4 with TRBJ1-1; TRBD1 is a possible D gene (5 bases). The CDR3 length is 12 residues. V was shortened by 11 bases and J by 0 bases, with 10 bases between the two germline ends.

Many counts were recorded for this clonotype. This chain links TRBV29-1 with TRBJ1-1; D might be TRBD1 (5 bases). The CDR3 covers 16 residues. CDR1 and CDR2 from the germline V gene are SQVTM and ANQGSEA. Trimming took 5 bases from V and 8 from J, leaving 27 bases between them. The CDR3 sequence: CSVRGVEWEEEMEAFF. The CDR3 nucleotides read TGCAGCGTTAGGGGTGTAGAATGGGAAGAAGAAATGGAAGCTTTCTTT.

This clonotype was counted many times. The V gene is TRBV12-3 or TRBV12-4, the J gene TRBJ2-5, with 8 bases fitting TRBD1. The CDR3 totals 14 residues. V was clipped by 5 bases and J by 2 bases; unmatched bases: 4. CDR3 region: CASSTRDRQETQYF. The CDR3 DNA is TGTGCCAGCAGTACACGGGACAGGCAAGAGACCCAGTACTTC.

This clonotype showed up just a few times. CDR3 nucleotide sequence: TGTGCCAGCAGTCATGCAGGGGGAGGCTCACCCCTCCACTTT. Its protein is CASSHAGGGSPLHF. The chain carries TRBV12-3 or TRBV12-4 and TRBJ1-6, with 7 bases fitting TRBD1. This CDR3 is built from 14 residues. The J segment lost 10 bases and the V segment lost 5 bases, leaving 8 bases of the junction unmatched.